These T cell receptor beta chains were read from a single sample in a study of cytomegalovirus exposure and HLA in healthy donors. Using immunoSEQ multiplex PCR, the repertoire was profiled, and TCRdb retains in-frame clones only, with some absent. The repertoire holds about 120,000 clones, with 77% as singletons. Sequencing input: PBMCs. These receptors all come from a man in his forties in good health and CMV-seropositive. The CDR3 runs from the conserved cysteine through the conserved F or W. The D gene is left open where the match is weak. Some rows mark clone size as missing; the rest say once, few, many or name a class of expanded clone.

CDR3nt: TGTGCCAGCAGCTTGGTACTAGATAGGGCCGGGGAGCTGTTTTTT; CDR3aa: CASSLVLDRAGELFF; d_gene: NA; j_gene: TRBJ2-2; v_gene: TRBV5-6; abundance: few
CDR3nt: TGCGCCAGCAGCCAAGGGGCCGGGACAGAAAAAAACATTCAGTACTTC; CDR3aa: CASSQGAGTEKNIQYF; d_gene: TRBD1; j_gene: TRBJ2-4; v_gene: TRBV4-1; abundance: NA
CDR3nt: TGCGCCAGCAGCTTGACCGACAGGGGCTACGAGCAGTACTTC; CDR3aa: CASSLTDRGYEQYF; d_gene: TRBD1; j_gene: TRBJ2-7; v_gene: TRBV5-1; abundance: NA
CDR3nt: TGTTCCAGCGCGACAGTATACGGCTACACCTTC; CDR3aa: CSSATVYGYTF; d_gene: NA; j_gene: TRBJ1-2; v_gene: TRBV7-9; abundance: NA
CDR3nt: TGTGCCAGCAGTTTAAAGGGAGCTGGGGCCAACGTCCTGACTTTC; CDR3aa: CASSLKGAGANVLTF; d_gene: NA; j_gene: TRBJ2-6; v_gene: TRBV28; abundance: NA
CDR3nt: TGTGCCAGCACAAAGGGACAGGGCACGGGGCAGCCCCAGCATTTT; CDR3aa: CASTKGQGTGQPQHF; d_gene: TRBD1; j_gene: TRBJ1-5; v_gene: TRBV18; abundance: few
CDR3nt: TGTGCCAGCAGCAAACCAACAGGGCGGTTTAATGAGCAGTTCTTC; CDR3aa: CASSKPTGRFNEQFF; d_gene: NA; j_gene: TRBJ2-1; v_gene: TRBV21-1; abundance: NA
CDR3nt: TGCGCCAGCAGGGACACCTATAATTCACCCCTCCACTTT; CDR3aa: CASRDTYNSPLHF; d_gene: NA; j_gene: TRBJ1-6; v_gene: TRBV4-3; abundance: NA
CDR3nt: TGTGCCAGCTCACCAATCGGGACAGGAGCCGGGTCAACTAATGAAAAACTGTTTTTT; CDR3aa: CASSPIGTGAGSTNEKLFF; d_gene: TRBD1; j_gene: TRBJ1-4; v_gene: TRBV18; abundance: NA
CDR3nt: TGTGCCAGCAGCGTACTAGCGGGGGGTCACAATGAGCAGTTCTTC; CDR3aa: CASSVLAGGHNEQFF; d_gene: TRBD2; j_gene: TRBJ2-1; v_gene: TRBV9; abundance: NA
CDR3nt: TGTGCCAGCAAGGTGGCCCTTGGACAGCAGTATAGCAATCAGCCCCAGCATTTT; CDR3aa: CASKVALGQQYSNQPQHF; d_gene: NA; j_gene: TRBJ1-5; v_gene: TRBV2; abundance: NA
CDR3nt: TGTGCCAGCTCCCCCGGCGGAAGCATTCAGTACTTC; CDR3aa: CASSPGGSIQYF; d_gene: NA; j_gene: TRBJ2-4; v_gene: TRBV7-3; abundance: NA
CDR3nt: TGTGCCAGCAGCCTACGACAGGGGGTTCCCCTCCACTTT; CDR3aa: CASSLRQGVPLHF; d_gene: TRBD1; j_gene: TRBJ1-6; v_gene: TRBV7-2; abundance: NA
CDR3nt: TGTGCCAGCTCCTTTCAGCGGGGGCCCTACGAGCAGTACTTC; CDR3aa: CASSFQRGPYEQYF; d_gene: TRBD2; j_gene: TRBJ2-7; v_gene: TRBV18; abundance: NA
CDR3nt: TGTGCCAGCTCACCACCTTCCTCCCTTGCCAGGGAAGATGAGCAGTTCTTC; CDR3aa: CASSPPSSLAREDEQFF; d_gene: NA; j_gene: TRBJ2-1; v_gene: TRBV18; abundance: once
CDR3nt: TGTGCCAGCAGTTACCTGGGACAGGGCTACTACGAGCAGTACTTC; CDR3aa: CASSYLGQGYYEQYF; d_gene: TRBD1; j_gene: TRBJ2-7; v_gene: TRBV6-6; abundance: few
CDR3nt: TGCGCCAGCACCCGGACAGGTAGCACAGATACGCAGTATTTT; CDR3aa: CASTRTGSTDTQYF; d_gene: TRBD1; j_gene: TRBJ2-3; v_gene: TRBV5-1; abundance: once
CDR3nt: TGTGCCAGCAGCTCGGACAGGGATAGGGCTGAAGCTTTCTTT; CDR3aa: CASSSDRDRAEAFF; d_gene: TRBD1; j_gene: TRBJ1-1; v_gene: TRBV7-9; abundance: NA
CDR3nt: TGTGCCAGCAGTTACTTTGAGGACAGGGGCTCGTACGAGCAGTACTTC; CDR3aa: CASSYFEDRGSYEQYF; d_gene: TRBD1; j_gene: TRBJ2-7; v_gene: TRBV6-6; abundance: few
CDR3nt: TGTGCCAGCAGCCCTCAGCGGGGGGGCGGAGAGACCCAGTACTTC; CDR3aa: CASSPQRGGGETQYF; d_gene: TRBD2; j_gene: TRBJ2-5; v_gene: TRBV7-2; abundance: few
CDR3nt: TGTGCCAGCAGTTTGGACAGGAGCAATCAGCCCCAGCATTTT; CDR3aa: CASSLDRSNQPQHF; d_gene: TRBD1; j_gene: TRBJ1-5; v_gene: TRBV6-5; abundance: NA